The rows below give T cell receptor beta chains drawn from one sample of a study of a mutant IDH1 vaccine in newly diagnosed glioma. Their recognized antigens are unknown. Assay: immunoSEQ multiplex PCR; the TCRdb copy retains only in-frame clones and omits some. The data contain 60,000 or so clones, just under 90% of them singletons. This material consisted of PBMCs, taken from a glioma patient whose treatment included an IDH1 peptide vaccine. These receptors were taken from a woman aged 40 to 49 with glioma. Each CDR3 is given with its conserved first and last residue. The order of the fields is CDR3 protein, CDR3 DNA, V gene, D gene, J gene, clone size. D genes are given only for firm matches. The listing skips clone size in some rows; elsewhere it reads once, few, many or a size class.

CDR3: CATSTGTVNTEAFF; DNA: TGTGCCACCAGCACCGGGACAGTGAACACTGAAGCTTTCTTT; V: TRBV15; D: TRBD1; J: TRBJ1-1; size: NA
CDR3: CATSTSPGPGNTIYF; DNA: TGTGCCACCAGCACAAGCCCGGGCCCGGGAAACACCATATATTTT; V: TRBV15; D: NA; J: TRBJ1-3; size: NA
CDR3: CSVTGGGTQPQHF; DNA: TGCAGCGTTACAGGGGGCGGGACTCAGCCCCAGCATTTT; V: TRBV29-1; D: TRBD1; J: TRBJ1-5; size: few
CDR3: CASSQTYNSYNEQFF; DNA: TGCGCCAGCAGCCAAACCTATAACTCCTACAATGAGCAGTTCTTC; V: TRBV4-3; D: NA; J: TRBJ2-1; size: NA
CDR3: CASSLARGEITEAFF; DNA: TGCGCCAGCAGCTTGGCTAGGGGTGAAATCACTGAAGCTTTCTTT; V: TRBV5-1; D: NA; J: TRBJ1-1; size: NA
CDR3: CASSLGAGASYEQYF; DNA: TGTGCCAGCAGCTTGGGGGCGGGAGCATCCTACGAGCAGTACTTC; V: TRBV7-3; D: NA; J: TRBJ2-7; size: NA
CDR3: CASSYMRGATYEQYF; DNA: TGTGCCAGCAGTTATATGCGGGGGGCGACCTACGAGCAGTACTTC; V: TRBV6-5; D: TRBD2; J: TRBJ2-7; size: NA
CDR3: CASSESRNTQYF; DNA: TGTGCCAGCAGTGAGTCGCGGAATACGCAGTATTTT; V: TRBV2; D: NA; J: TRBJ2-3; size: NA
CDR3: CAWSTGTGDYNEQFF; DNA: TGTGCCTGGAGCACAGGGACAGGGGACTACAATGAGCAGTTCTTC; V: TRBV30; D: TRBD1; J: TRBJ2-1; size: NA
CDR3: CASSQDLLLAAYNEQFF; DNA: TGCGCCAGCAGCCAAGATCTCCTCCTAGCGGCGTACAATGAGCAGTTCTTC; V: TRBV4-1; D: TRBD2; J: TRBJ2-1; size: NA
CDR3: CASSQEGGYGYTF; DNA: TGCGCCAGCAGCCAGGAGGGGGGCTATGGCTACACCTTC; V: TRBV4-3; D: NA; J: TRBJ1-2; size: NA
CDR3: CSVEGGSGANVLTF; DNA: TGCAGCGTTGAAGGGGGCTCTGGGGCCAACGTCCTGACTTTC; V: TRBV29-1; D: NA; J: TRBJ2-6; size: NA
CDR3: CASSSPYGRALRETQYF; DNA: TGTGCCAGCAGCTCTCCGTATGGGAGGGCCCTCAGAGAGACCCAGTACTTC; V: TRBV7-2; D: TRBD2; J: TRBJ2-5; size: NA
CDR3: CASSEETQYF; DNA: TGTGCCAGCAGTGAAGAGACCCAGTACTTC; V: TRBV6-1; D: NA; J: TRBJ2-5; size: NA
CDR3: CASSPGTGGSYEQYF; DNA: TGTGCCAGCAGCCCTGGGACAGGGGGATCCTACGAGCAGTACTTC; V: TRBV9; D: TRBD1; J: TRBJ2-7; size: NA
CDR3: CASSSRVTDTQYF; DNA: TGTGCCAGCAGCTCACGGGTCACAGATACGCAGTATTTT; V: TRBV7-2; D: NA; J: TRBJ2-3; size: NA
CDR3: CASSPRDSLGYTF; DNA: TGCGCCAGCAGCCCGCGGGACAGCTTGGGCTACACCTTC; V: TRBV5-1; D: TRBD1; J: TRBJ1-2; size: once
CDR3: CASSQGGGNIQETQYF; DNA: TGCGCCAGCAGCCAAGGGGGGGGTAATATCCAAGAGACCCAGTACTTC; V: TRBV4-1; D: TRBD2; J: TRBJ2-5; size: NA
CDR3: CASSFPLIAGYNEQFF; DNA: TGTGCCAGCAGCTTCCCGTTGATAGCCGGATACAATGAGCAGTTCTTC; V: TRBV13; D: NA; J: TRBJ2-1; size: NA
CDR3: CASSDGGASSPLHF; DNA: TGCGCCAGCAGTGATGGGGGCGCATCCTCACCCCTCCACTTT; V: TRBV10-2; D: NA; J: TRBJ1-6; size: NA
CDR3: CASSLVRGELFF; DNA: TGTGCCAGCAGCTTAGTTCGGGGGGAGCTGTTTTTT; V: TRBV7-8; D: NA; J: TRBJ2-2; size: NA
CDR3: CASMGRRLAGGRTDTQYF; DNA: TGTGCCAGTATGGGGCGGAGACTAGCGGGGGGTCGCACAGATACGCAGTATTTT; V: TRBV19; D: TRBD2; J: TRBJ2-3; size: NA
CDR3: CASSLSSWGGYTF; DNA: TGTGCCAGCAGTTTAAGCAGTTGGGGCGGCTACACCTTC; V: TRBV27; D: NA; J: TRBJ1-2; size: once
CDR3: CASSKGQGGNEKLFF; DNA: TGTGCCAGCAGTAAAGGACAGGGAGGTAATGAAAAACTGTTTTTT; V: TRBV2; D: TRBD1; J: TRBJ1-4; size: NA
CDR3: CSVLATGFFEAFF; DNA: TGCAGCGTTCTCGCTACAGGGTTTTTTGAAGCTTTCTTT; V: TRBV29-1; D: NA; J: TRBJ1-1; size: few
CDR3: CAWKRVDGQGGNYGYTF; DNA: TGTGCCTGGAAAAGGGTGGACGGACAGGGGGGGAACTATGGCTACACCTTC; V: TRBV30; D: TRBD1; J: TRBJ1-2; size: NA
CDR3: CASSFLDRGRSEAFF; DNA: TGTGCCAGCAGTTTCCTGGACAGGGGACGTTCTGAAGCTTTCTTT; V: TRBV28; D: TRBD1; J: TRBJ1-1; size: NA
CDR3: CASSFLGGAISYEQYF; DNA: TGTGCCAGCAGCTTTCTCGGGGGGGCCATTTCCTACGAGCAGTACTTC; V: TRBV7-2; D: TRBD2; J: TRBJ2-7; size: NA
CDR3: CASSRDSSTYEQYF; DNA: TGCGCCAGCAGCAGGGACAGTTCCACCTACGAGCAGTACTTC; V: TRBV5-1; D: TRBD1; J: TRBJ2-7; size: NA
CDR3: CASSQEDGRVNYGYTF; DNA: TGCGCCAGCAGCCAAGAAGACGGTAGGGTTAACTATGGCTACACCTTC; V: TRBV4-1; D: NA; J: TRBJ1-2; size: NA
CDR3: CSAGDSPLHF; DNA: TGCAGTGCAGGGGATTCACCCCTCCACTTT; V: TRBV20-1; D: NA; J: TRBJ1-6; size: NA
CDR3: CASGSGSGQSTDTQYF; DNA: TGTGCTAGTGGTTCTGGATCCGGACAGAGCACAGATACGCAGTATTTT; V: TRBV12-5; D: NA; J: TRBJ2-3; size: NA
CDR3: CASSTLYRGPLNQPQHF; DNA: TGTGCCAGTAGTACCCTATACAGGGGACCCCTCAATCAGCCCCAGCATTTT; V: TRBV19; D: TRBD1; J: TRBJ1-5; size: once
CDR3: CASSFRTSGGYEQYF; DNA: TGCGCCAGCAGCTTTCGGACTAGCGGGGGCTACGAGCAGTACTTC; V: TRBV5-1; D: TRBD2; J: TRBJ2-7; size: NA
CDR3: CASSINSRGLYGYTF; DNA: TGTGCCAGTAGTATTAATTCGAGGGGCCTCTATGGCTACACCTTC; V: TRBV19; D: NA; J: TRBJ1-2; size: once
CDR3: CASSHGGVYGYTF; DNA: TGCGCCAGCAGCCACGGGGGCGTCTATGGCTACACCTTC; V: TRBV4-1; D: NA; J: TRBJ1-2; size: NA
CDR3: CASSGTGYEKLFF; DNA: TGTGCCAGCAGTGGGACAGGGTATGAAAAACTGTTTTTT; V: TRBV6-5; D: TRBD1; J: TRBJ1-4; size: NA
CDR3: CASSKSSFGTDGDEAFF; DNA: TGTGCCAGCAGCAAAAGTTCTTTCGGCACGGACGGGGATGAAGCTTTCTTT; V: TRBV21-1; D: NA; J: TRBJ1-1; size: once
CDR3: CASSERTGRTNSGANVLTF; DNA: TGTGCCAGCAGTGAAAGGACAGGGCGCACAAACTCTGGGGCCAACGTCCTGACTTTC; V: TRBV6-1; D: TRBD1; J: TRBJ2-6; size: once
CDR3: CATSRRGGGKAYEQYF; DNA: TGTGCCACCAGCAGGAGGGGCGGCGGTAAAGCCTACGAGCAGTACTTC; V: TRBV15; D: NA; J: TRBJ2-7; size: once
CDR3: CASSSTGSAKNTIYF; DNA: TGCGCCAGCAGTTCAACGGGTTCGGCGAAAAACACCATATATTTT; V: TRBV5-1; D: NA; J: TRBJ1-3; size: NA
CDR3: CASSLGYGEQLYEQYF; DNA: TGTGCCAGCAGCTTAGGTTACGGCGAACAGCTCTACGAGCAGTACTTC; V: TRBV7-6; D: NA; J: TRBJ2-7; size: few
CDR3: CASLGGGTDTQYF; DNA: TGTGCCAGCTTGGGGGGAGGAACAGATACGCAGTATTTT; V: TRBV7-9; D: NA; J: TRBJ2-3; size: NA
CDR3: CASSLVVASAGSGNTIYF; DNA: TGTGCCAGCAGCTTAGTTGTAGCTTCGGCCGGCTCTGGAAACACCATATATTTT; V: TRBV11-2; D: NA; J: TRBJ1-3; size: NA
CDR3: CASSQYSDRGALNQPQHF; DNA: TGTGCCAGCAGCCAATATTCGGACAGGGGCGCCCTCAATCAGCCCCAGCATTTT; V: TRBV14; D: TRBD1; J: TRBJ1-5; size: once
CDR3: CASSLDREADTQYF; DNA: TGTGCCAGCAGCCTCGACAGGGAAGCAGATACGCAGTATTTT; V: TRBV6-5; D: TRBD1; J: TRBJ2-3; size: few
CDR3: CASIPGQGLEAFF; DNA: TGTGCCAGCATCCCGGGACAGGGCCTTGAAGCTTTCTTT; V: TRBV5-5; D: TRBD1; J: TRBJ1-1; size: once
CDR3: CASSTQGNQPQHF; DNA: TGTGCCAGTAGTACGCAGGGAAATCAGCCCCAGCATTTT; V: TRBV19; D: NA; J: TRBJ1-5; size: NA
CDR3: CASSPLLEKLFF; DNA: TGTGCCAGCAGCCCGCTGCTGGAAAAACTGTTTTTT; V: TRBV7-9; D: NA; J: TRBJ1-4; size: NA
CDR3: CASSQDLGAEAFF; DNA: TGCGCCAGCAGCCAAGATCTTGGTGCTGAAGCTTTCTTT; V: TRBV4-3; D: NA; J: TRBJ1-1; size: NA
CDR3: CASSNTGTNGEKLFF; DNA: TGCGCCAGCAGCAACACCGGGACGAATGGTGAAAAACTGTTTTTT; V: TRBV5-1; D: NA; J: TRBJ1-4; size: NA
CDR3: CASSQVVTAEKLFF; DNA: TGCGCCAGCAGCCAAGTTGTGACAGCTGAAAAACTGTTTTTT; V: TRBV4-1; D: NA; J: TRBJ1-4; size: NA
CDR3: CASSIEWDTGELFF; DNA: TGTGCCAGTAGTATAGAGTGGGACACCGGGGAGCTGTTTTTT; V: TRBV19; D: NA; J: TRBJ2-2; size: NA